These T cell receptor beta chains were read from a single sample in a study of shared clonotypes between healthy human individuals. Clones were read by immunoSEQ multiplex PCR, and TCRdb kept only the in-frame ones, dropping some. The sample records 490,000 or so clones, 76% being singletons. Sequencing was done on a sample of PBMCs. The origin of the receptors is a middle-aged woman in good health. Some clones in this sample may be carry-over from other donors' samples. The CDR3 runs from the conserved cysteine through the conserved F or W. D genes are given only for firm matches. A clone size is listed for some rows: how often the clone was seen (once, few, many), or a class if it is expanded.

cdr3_length: 15
v_call: TRBV6-6
clone_size: NA
j_call: TRBJ2-2
d_call: TRBD1
cdr3_nt: TGTGCCACCGCGACTAACAGGGGTAGAACCGGGGAGCTGTTTTTT
cdr3_aa: CATATNRGRTGELFF

cdr3_length: 16
v_call: TRBV9
clone_size: NA
j_call: TRBJ2-1
d_call: TRBD2
cdr3_nt: TGTGCCAGCAGCTACCAGGCGGGAGTCTCCTACAATGAGCAGTTCTTC
cdr3_aa: CASSYQAGVSYNEQFF

cdr3_length: 16
v_call: TRBV5-1
clone_size: NA
j_call: TRBJ2-5
d_call: TRBD2
cdr3_nt: TGCGCCAGCACCCACCGGGGACTAGCGGGTACAGAGACCCAGTACTTC
cdr3_aa: CASTHRGLAGTETQYF

cdr3_length: 15
v_call: TRBV18
clone_size: NA
j_call: TRBJ2-2
d_call: TRBD1
cdr3_nt: TGTGCCAGCTCACCCTGGGACAGGAACACCGGGGAGCTGTTTTTT
cdr3_aa: CASSPWDRNTGELFF

cdr3_length: 15
v_call: TRBV7-3
clone_size: NA
j_call: TRBJ2-3
d_call: NA
cdr3_nt: TGTGCCAGCAGCACATCAGGGACCGGGGGAGATACGCAGTATTTT
cdr3_aa: CASSTSGTGGDTQYF

cdr3_length: 15
v_call: TRBV7-9
clone_size: NA
j_call: TRBJ1-4
d_call: NA
cdr3_nt: TGTGCCAGCAGCTTAGTCGTAGGGGCCGAGGAAAAACTGTTTTTT
cdr3_aa: CASSLVVGAEEKLFF

cdr3_length: 12
v_call: TRBV7-2
clone_size: NA
j_call: TRBJ2-1
d_call: NA
cdr3_nt: TGTGCCAGCAGCTTCCCCGACAGGGAGCAGTTCTTC
cdr3_aa: CASSFPDREQFF

cdr3_length: 16
v_call: TRBV5-1
clone_size: NA
j_call: TRBJ2-7
d_call: TRBD2
cdr3_nt: TGCGCCAGCAGCCCCCAGAGTAGCGGGAGTTCCTACGAGCAGTACTTC
cdr3_aa: CASSPQSSGSSYEQYF

cdr3_length: 16
v_call: TRBV5-4
clone_size: NA
j_call: TRBJ2-2
d_call: TRBD2
cdr3_nt: TGTGCCAGCAGCGGCGGACTAGCGGTCAACACCGGGGAGCTGTTTTTT
cdr3_aa: CASSGGLAVNTGELFF

cdr3_length: 12
v_call: TRBV7-9
clone_size: few
j_call: TRBJ1-1
d_call: NA
cdr3_nt: TGTGCCAGCAGCGCCCAGTACACTGAAGCTTTCTTT
cdr3_aa: CASSAQYTEAFF

cdr3_length: 13
v_call: TRBV4-3
clone_size: NA
j_call: TRBJ2-7
d_call: NA
cdr3_nt: TGCGCCAGCAGCCAAGGACAGGCCTACGAGCAGTACTTC
cdr3_aa: CASSQGQAYEQYF

cdr3_length: 17
v_call: TRBV4-2
clone_size: NA
j_call: TRBJ1-5
d_call: NA
cdr3_nt: TGTGCCAGCAGCCAAGAGGGGCCCGCTTATAGCAATCAGCCCCAGCATTTT
cdr3_aa: CASSQEGPAYSNQPQHF

cdr3_length: 14
v_call: TRBV7-2
clone_size: NA
j_call: TRBJ2-1
d_call: NA
cdr3_nt: TGTGCCAGCAGCTTAGCGCCCTACTCCGGTGAGCAGTTCTTC
cdr3_aa: CASSLAPYSGEQFF

cdr3_length: 16
v_call: TRBV7-8
clone_size: NA
j_call: TRBJ2-5
d_call: NA
cdr3_nt: TGTGCCAGCAGCTTTGTGGGTGGGACACTCAGCGGGACCCAGTACTTC
cdr3_aa: CASSFVGGTLSGTQYF

cdr3_length: 14
v_call: TRBV29-1
clone_size: NA
j_call: TRBJ2-1
d_call: TRBD2
cdr3_nt: TGCAGCGTAGTTCGAGCGGGAGGTAGGAATGAGCAGTTCTTC
cdr3_aa: CSVVRAGGRNEQFF

cdr3_length: 19
v_call: TRBV11-2
clone_size: once
j_call: TRBJ1-4
d_call: TRBD1
cdr3_nt: TGTGCCAGCAGCTTAGGAGGTTGGACAGGGGGCTTCGCTAATGAAAAACTGTTTTTT
cdr3_aa: CASSLGGWTGGFANEKLFF

cdr3_length: 16
v_call: TRBV2
clone_size: NA
j_call: TRBJ2-1
d_call: NA
cdr3_nt: TGTGCCAGCAGTGAAGCGCTGGGGACTCCTAGGGGTGAGCAGTTCTTC
cdr3_aa: CASSEALGTPRGEQFF

cdr3_length: 14
v_call: TRBV4-1
clone_size: NA
j_call: TRBJ2-7
d_call: NA
cdr3_nt: TGCGCCAGCAGCTTAGGCGACGTAAGCTACGAGCAGTACTTC
cdr3_aa: CASSLGDVSYEQYF

cdr3_length: 17
v_call: TRBV18
clone_size: NA
j_call: TRBJ1-3
d_call: TRBD1
cdr3_nt: TGTGCCAGCTCACCAGAGCCGGGACAGGGGGCTGGAAACACCATATATTTT
cdr3_aa: CASSPEPGQGAGNTIYF

cdr3_length: 18
v_call: TRBV7-3
clone_size: NA
j_call: TRBJ2-2
d_call: TRBD2
cdr3_nt: TGTGCCAGCAGCTTATCGCTGCGGGAGGGCCTGGACACCGGGGAGCTGTTTTTT
cdr3_aa: CASSLSLREGLDTGELFF

cdr3_length: 14
v_call: TRBV19
clone_size: few
j_call: TRBJ1-5
d_call: NA
cdr3_nt: TGTGCCAGTAGTACCACCCAGGAAAATCAGCCCCAGCATTTT
cdr3_aa: CASSTTQENQPQHF

cdr3_length: 17
v_call: TRBV4-1
clone_size: NA
j_call: TRBJ2-7
d_call: NA
cdr3_nt: TGCGCCAGCAGCCAAGTGGTGTACGGGGGCGCCTCCTACGAGCAGTACTTC
cdr3_aa: CASSQVVYGGASYEQYF

cdr3_length: 15
v_call: TRBV28
clone_size: NA
j_call: TRBJ2-1
d_call: TRBD2
cdr3_nt: TGTGCCAGCACAACAGGGGGGACTAGCGGGCGAGAGCAGTTCTTC
cdr3_aa: CASTTGGTSGREQFF

cdr3_length: 12
v_call: TRBV2
clone_size: NA
j_call: TRBJ2-6
d_call: NA
cdr3_nt: TGTGCCAGCTCTTCTGGGGCCAACGTCATGACTTTC
cdr3_aa: CASSSGANVMTF

cdr3_length: 16
v_call: TRBV7-2
clone_size: few
j_call: TRBJ2-5
d_call: TRBD1
cdr3_nt: TGTGCCAGCAGCCCGATAGGGACAGGGGGGAGAGAGACCCAGTACTTC
cdr3_aa: CASSPIGTGGRETQYF

cdr3_length: 15
v_call: TRBV5-1
clone_size: NA
j_call: TRBJ2-5
d_call: TRBD2
cdr3_nt: TGCGCCAGCAGCCCCGGGACTAGCGCCGAAGAGACCCAGTACTTC
cdr3_aa: CASSPGTSAEETQYF

cdr3_length: 15
v_call: TRBV6-5
clone_size: NA
j_call: TRBJ2-7
d_call: NA
cdr3_nt: TGTGCCAGCAGTGCCGGGACATATACTATCTACGAGCAGTACTTC
cdr3_aa: CASSAGTYTIYEQYF

cdr3_length: 14
v_call: TRBV5-1
clone_size: once
j_call: TRBJ2-7
d_call: NA
cdr3_nt: TGCGCCAGCAGCCGGGACTCCCGCCTCTACGAGCAGTACTTC
cdr3_aa: CASSRDSRLYEQYF

cdr3_length: 15
v_call: TRBV6-5
clone_size: few
j_call: TRBJ2-1
d_call: TRBD2
cdr3_nt: TGTGCCAGCAGTTTAAGACTAGCGGCCTACAATGAGCAGTTCTTC
cdr3_aa: CASSLRLAAYNEQFF

cdr3_length: 15
v_call: TRBV28
clone_size: many
j_call: TRBJ1-5
d_call: TRBD1
cdr3_nt: TGTGCCAGCAGCAGAATCAGGGGGACTTATCAGCCCCAGCATTTT
cdr3_aa: CASSRIRGTYQPQHF

cdr3_length: 16
v_call: TRBV29-1
clone_size: NA
j_call: TRBJ1-4
d_call: TRBD1
cdr3_nt: TGCAGCGTTGTGGACAGGGGTGACGCAACTAATGAAAAACTGTTTTTT
cdr3_aa: CSVVDRGDATNEKLFF

cdr3_length: 13
v_call: TRBV2
clone_size: NA
j_call: TRBJ2-5
d_call: NA
cdr3_nt: TGTGCCAGCAGTATGGGGCTAGCCGAGACCCAGTACTTC
cdr3_aa: CASSMGLAETQYF

cdr3_length: 10
v_call: TRBV20-1
clone_size: NA
j_call: TRBJ2-5
d_call: NA
cdr3_nt: TGCAGTGCTGGCCGGGGGACCCAGTACTTC
cdr3_aa: CSAGRGTQYF

cdr3_length: 15
v_call: TRBV4-2
clone_size: many
j_call: TRBJ2-7
d_call: NA
cdr3_nt: TGTGCCAGCAGCCAAACCCAGGGGAGCTCCTACGAGCAGTACTTC
cdr3_aa: CASSQTQGSSYEQYF

cdr3_length: 15
v_call: TRBV28
clone_size: NA
j_call: TRBJ1-4
d_call: NA
cdr3_nt: TGTGCCAGCAGTGATGTTCCAGGGACAAATGAAAAACTGTTTTTT
cdr3_aa: CASSDVPGTNEKLFF

cdr3_length: 13
v_call: TRBV5-1
clone_size: NA
j_call: TRBJ2-1
d_call: NA
cdr3_nt: TGCGCCAGCAGCTCGGACAGTTTTAATGAGCAGTTCTTC
cdr3_aa: CASSSDSFNEQFF

cdr3_length: 18
v_call: TRBV23-1
clone_size: NA
j_call: TRBJ1-5
d_call: TRBD1
cdr3_nt: TGCGCCAGCAGTCGACTTTACCGGGACAGATATAGCAATCAGCCCCAGCATTTT
cdr3_aa: CASSRLYRDRYSNQPQHF

cdr3_length: 15
v_call: TRBV6-6
clone_size: NA
j_call: TRBJ2-1
d_call: NA
cdr3_nt: TGTGCCAGCAGTTCCGGGACGAGCTCCTACAATGAGCAGTTCTTC
cdr3_aa: CASSSGTSSYNEQFF

cdr3_length: 13
v_call: TRBV28
clone_size: once
j_call: TRBJ1-1
d_call: NA
cdr3_nt: TGTGCCAGCAGTTCGGTAACGGGCACTGAAGCTTTCTTT
cdr3_aa: CASSSVTGTEAFF

cdr3_length: 14
v_call: TRBV13
clone_size: once
j_call: TRBJ2-1
d_call: TRBD2
cdr3_nt: TGTGCCAGCAGCAACCTAGCGGGATACAATGAGCAGTTCTTC
cdr3_aa: CASSNLAGYNEQFF